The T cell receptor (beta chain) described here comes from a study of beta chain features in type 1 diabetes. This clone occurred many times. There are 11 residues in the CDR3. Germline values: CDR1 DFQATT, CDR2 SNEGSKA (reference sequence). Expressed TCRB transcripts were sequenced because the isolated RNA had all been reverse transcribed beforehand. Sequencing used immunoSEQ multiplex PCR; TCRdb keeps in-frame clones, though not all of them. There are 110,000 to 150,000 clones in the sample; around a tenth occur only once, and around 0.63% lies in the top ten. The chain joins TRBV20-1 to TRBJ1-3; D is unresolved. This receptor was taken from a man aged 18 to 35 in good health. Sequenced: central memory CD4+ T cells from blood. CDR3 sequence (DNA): TGCAGCGGGGAAGTAGGAAACACCATATATTTT. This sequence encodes CSGEVGNTIYF.